This T cell receptor (beta chain) was recovered during a study of blood T cell repertoires in COVID-19. The overall study: Material from acute and convalescent COVID-19 was sourced from the United States, Italy and Spain.

The protocol was immunoSEQ multiplex PCR, while the TCRdb copy is restricted to in-frame clones and leaves out a portion. The sample carries tens of thousands of clones, around 87% recorded once. V lost 2 bases to trimming and J lost 7 bases, with 9 bases between them. From germline, CDR1 is KGHSH and CDR2 LQKENI. The length of the CDR3 is 12 residues. This receptor was obtained from a man aged 65-85 years with active COVID-19. The J gene is TRBJ2-7, the V gene TRBV18; TRBD2 might be the D (6 bases). Sequencing was carried out using peripheral blood. The CDR3 DNA follows: TGTGCCAGCTCACCAAGGGCGGGAGAGCAGTACTTC. Residues: CASSPRAGEQYF.